What follows is one T cell receptor beta chain and its context. The sample contains more than one DNA sequence encoding this CDR3. Between the trimmed V and J ends, which lost 8 bases and 2 bases, there was a span of 4 bases. In germline, CDR1 is MDHEN, CDR2 SYDVKM. The CDR3 covers 11 residues. The sample belongs to a study of shared clonotypes between healthy human individuals. Generated by immunoSEQ multiplex PCR, the TCRdb table keeps only in-frame clones and is missing some. The sample lists some 2,500,000 clones; roughly 92% were seen once. Sequencing was done on a sample of naive CD4+ T cells from PBMCs. Described subset: CD45RA+ positively selected. J is TRBJ1-5 and V is TRBV28; D uncertain. The clonotype originates from a man between 18 and 29 years old in good health. Some clones in this sample may be carry-over from other donors' samples. CDR3 amino acids: CASSGNQPQHF. As DNA, the CDR3 is TGTGCCAGCTCGGGCAATCAGCCCCAGCATTTT.